Below are 20 T cell receptor beta chains sequenced from a single sample in a study of T cell responses to AZD1222 COVID-19 vaccine. Sequencing was performed with immunoSEQ multiplex PCR; in TCRdb, only in-frame clones are kept and a portion is missing. The data show over 100,000 clones, about nine tenths seen once. The source material was peripheral blood, sampled on day 0 of AZD1222 vaccination. Receptors originate from an adult in good health.

The rearrangement uses TRBV10-3 and TRBJ1-6, with D hard to call. This CDR3 spans 14 amino acids. Trimming stripped 4 bases from V and 5 bases from J, with 9 bases between. Germline assignment: CDR1 ENHRY and CDR2 SYGVKD. The CDR3 here is CAISVDPDNSPLHF. CDR3 coding DNA: TGTGCCATCAGTGTTGACCCAGATAATTCACCCCTCCACTTT.

The genes are TRBV4-2 and TRBJ2-7; D remains ambiguous. The length of the CDR3 is 13 residues. Per the germline V gene, CDR1 is LGHNA and CDR2 is YNFKEQ. V lost 1 base and J lost 3, with 7 bases in between. In nucleotides, the CDR3 is TGTGCCAGCAGCCAAGGGGGTCGCTACGAGCAGTACTTC. Protein: CASSQGGRYEQYF.

The CDR3 DNA reads as TGTGCCAGCAAGGGGCAGAACTATGGCTACACCTTC. Its translation: CASKGQNYGYTF. The genes are TRBV6-5 and TRBJ1-2; D may be TRBD1 (5 bases). The length of the CDR3 is 12 residues. Germline assignment: CDR1 MNHEY and CDR2 SVGAGI. The ends were cut back, 7 bases at V and 2 bases at J, with 8 bases in the middle.

J is TRBJ2-7 and V is TRBV3-1 (or the pseudogene TRBV3-2); no definite D call. The length of the CDR3 is 14 residues. With 2 bases removed from V and 6 bases from J, the gap between germline ends came to 14 bases. Germline V CDR1 and CDR2: LGHDT, YNNKEL (reference sequence). The CDR3: CASSQSPIIAEQYF. As DNA, the CDR3 is TGTGCCAGCAGCCAAAGCCCGATCATCGCCGAGCAGTACTTC.

CDR3 protein: CAWSHRDKNSPLHF. The CDR3 DNA reads TGTGCCTGGAGTCACCGGGACAAAAATTCACCCCTCCACTTT. The rearrangement links TRBV30 to TRBJ1-6; the D gene is possibly TRBD1 (6 bases). Trimming stripped 2 bases from V and 7 bases from J, with 12 bases between. CDR1 and CDR2 (germline): GTSNPN, SVGIG (reference sequence). The CDR3 runs 14 residues.

This clone was detected once. The chain uses TRBV29-1 and TRBJ1-2; D is perhaps TRBD1 (6 bases). CDR1 and CDR2 from the germline V gene are SQVTM and ANQGSEA. The CDR3 consists of 11 residues. The V end lost 6 bases, the J end lost 3 bases, and 8 bases lay between the germline ends. CDR3 amino acids: CSVGGDYGYTF. The DNA for the CDR3 is TGCAGCGTGGGGGGCGACTATGGCTACACCTTC.

The chain combines TRBV18 with TRBJ2-7; 9 bases are shared with TRBD2. The CDR3 has 15 amino acids. Germline V gene lookup returns CDR1 KGHSH and CDR2 LQKENI. V dropped 3 bases and J dropped 4; count of bases not matched to a gene: 7. The CDR3 nucleotides read TGTGCCAGCTCACCGTCCTCGACTAGCGGATACGAGCAGTACTTC. Translated: CASSPSSTSGYEQYF.

V is TRBV2 and J is TRBJ1-2; TRBD1 agrees at 7 bases. The CDR3 is made up of 14 amino acids. The trim removed 1 base at V and 4 bases at J, leaving 3 bases unmatched. Germline V gene sequence: CDR1 SNHLY, CDR2 FYNNEI. Here the CDR3 reads CASSEDRGGYGYTF. In DNA, the CDR3 is TGTGCCAGCAGTGAAGACAGGGGAGGCTATGGCTACACCTTC.

The chain couples TRBV5-1 to TRBJ2-1; 8 positions agree with TRBD2. CDR1 SGHRS and CDR2 YFSETQ come from the germline V gene. V dropped 4 bases and J dropped 11; count of bases not matched to a gene: 11. The CDR3 has 14 amino acids. CDR3 coding DNA: TGCGCCAGCAGCGAAGACCCGGGGGGGCCGAAGCAGTTCTTC. It encodes CASSEDPGGPKQFF. The entire variable domain, with the rest obtained from reference TRBV5-1 and TRBJ2-1, is as follows: KAGVTQTPRYLIKTRGQQVTLSCSPISGHRSVSWYQQTPGQGLQFLFEYFSETQRNKGNFPGRFSGRQFSNSRSEMNVSTLELGDSALYLCASSEDPGGPKQFFGPGTRLTVL.

The rearrangement joins TRBV6-5 to TRBJ1-5; no clear D. Germline CDR1 reads MNHEY; CDR2 reads SVGAGI. V was pared by 6 bases and J by 3 bases, with 3 bases between. The CDR3 sequence is 11 residues long. The CDR3 DNA is TGTGCCAGCAGCCTCAATCAGCCCCAGCATTTT. It is translated as CASSLNQPQHF.

The chain carries TRBV2 and TRBJ1-2, with D possibly being TRBD1 (5 bases). The CDR3 length is 15 residues. Germline loops: CDR1 SNHLY, CDR2 FYNNEI. With 2 bases removed from V and 5 bases from J, the gap between germline ends came to 15 bases. The DNA of the CDR3 is TGTGCCAGCAGTGAATTTTCAGGGCCCGGGTATGGCTACACCTTC. This translates into CASSEFSGPGYGYTF.

This sequence joins TRBV21-1 and TRBJ1-5. TRBV21-1 is reported as a pseudogene. The CDR3 has 19 amino acids. CDR3 residues: CASSKAPGGVVASNQPQHF. CDR3 nucleotides: TGTGCCAGCAGCAAAGCGCCCGGAGGTGTGGTAGCGAGCAATCAGCCCCAGCATTTT.

The chain uses TRBV7-2 and TRBJ2-3; D is ambiguous. CDR3 length: 13 residues. The V end lost 4 bases, the J end lost 2 bases, and 7 bases lay between the germline ends. Per germline, CDR1 SGHTA and CDR2 FQGNSA. The CDR3 here is CASSSMDTDTQYF. CDR3 bases: TGTGCCAGCAGCTCCATGGACACAGATACGCAGTATTTT.

The chain is built from TRBV5-1 and TRBJ1-1, with 7 positions matching TRBD1. CDR3 size: 15 residues. CDR1 SGHRS and CDR2 YFSETQ come from the germline V gene. The ends lost 0 bases at V and 4 bases at J; junction bases unmatched: 6. CDR3 DNA: TGCGCCAGCAGCTTGGCTTTTAAGGGGGCCACTGAAGCTTTCTTT. It is translated as CASSLAFKGATEAFF.

The V call is TRBV29-1, the J call TRBJ2-2; D gene ambiguous. CDR1 and CDR2 from the germline V gene are SQVTM and ANQGSEA. The CDR3 runs to 14 residues. Trimming took 3 bases from V and 2 from J, leaving 10 bases between them. The CDR3 bases are TGCAGCGTTGAGTCCCAGGCCAACACCGGGGAGCTGTTTTTT. Its translation is CSVESQANTGELFF.

This clone was picked up one time. The chain has TRBV18 and TRBJ1-4; D is undetermined. The CDR3 loop spans 14 amino acids. The germline CDR1 and CDR2 sequences are KGHSH and LQKENI. Trimming left V 3 bases short and J 7 bases short, with 12 bases between. CDR3 residues: CASSPWGKGEKLFF. CDR3 DNA: TGTGCCAGCTCACCTTGGGGTAAGGGTGAAAAACTGTTTTTT.

This clone was counted a few times. This sequence joins TRBV6-4 and TRBJ2-3, with 8 bases identical to TRBD1. V shed 3 bases and J 5 bases; nucleotides not matched to a gene: 7. CDR1 is MRHNA and CDR2 is SNTAGT in the germline V gene. The CDR3 is 15 residues long. CDR3 nucleotide sequence: TGTGCCAGCAGTGAGGGTGCCACAGGGGGAGATACGCAGTATTTT. Translating it yields CASSEGATGGDTQYF.

This chain uses TRBV6-6 with TRBJ1-5, with D perhaps TRBD1 (6 bases). CDR3 length: 15 amino acids. Germline CDR1 reads MNHNY; CDR2 reads SVGAGI (reference sequence). Trimming pared 0 bases from V and 5 bases from J, leaving 11 bases between. The DNA for the CDR3 is TGTGCCAGCAGTTACTCGGACAGTGATGATCAGCCCCAGCATTTT. Amino acids: CASSYSDSDDQPQHF.

The chain employs TRBV19 and TRBJ2-3; D unresolved. CDR3 length equals 16 residues. V was trimmed by 5 bases and J by 2 bases, leaving 17 bases between them. Germline V lookup: CDR1 LNHDA, CDR2 SQIVND (reference sequence). CDR3 residues: CASSELDEAPTDTQYF. In nucleotides, the CDR3 is TGTGCCAGTAGTGAATTGGATGAGGCACCCACAGATACGCAGTATTTT.

The chain joins TRBV4-1 to TRBJ1-5; 7 positions match TRBD1. The CDR3 sequence is 18 residues long. Germline V gene data show CDR1 as MGHRA and CDR2 as YSYEKL. The junction had 13 bases not matched to a gene; V was cut back by 0 bases and J by 5 bases. The CDR3 DNA follows: TGCGCCAGCAGCCAAGATATGGGACTCTCAGGGGGGTATCAGCCCCAGCATTTT. Encoded protein: CASSQDMGLSGGYQPQHF.